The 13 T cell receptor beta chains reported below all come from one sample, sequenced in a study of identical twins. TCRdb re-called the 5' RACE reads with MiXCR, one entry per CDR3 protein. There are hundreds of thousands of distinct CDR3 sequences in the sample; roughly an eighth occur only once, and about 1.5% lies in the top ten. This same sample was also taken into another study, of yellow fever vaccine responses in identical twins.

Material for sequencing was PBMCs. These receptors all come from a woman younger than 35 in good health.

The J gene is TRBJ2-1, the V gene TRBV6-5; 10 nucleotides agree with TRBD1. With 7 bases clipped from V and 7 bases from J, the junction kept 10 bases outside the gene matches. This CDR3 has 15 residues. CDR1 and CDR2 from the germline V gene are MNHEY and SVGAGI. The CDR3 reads CASTSATGGRNEQFF. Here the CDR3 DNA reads TGTGCCAGCACTTCCGCGACAGGGGGCCGTAATGAGCAGTTCTTC.

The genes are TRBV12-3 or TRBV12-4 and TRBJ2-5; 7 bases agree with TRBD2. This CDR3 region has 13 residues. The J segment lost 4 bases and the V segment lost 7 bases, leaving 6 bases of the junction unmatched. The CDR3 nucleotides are TGTGCCAGCATAGGACTAGTGTCAGAGACCCAGTACTTC. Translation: CASIGLVSETQYF.

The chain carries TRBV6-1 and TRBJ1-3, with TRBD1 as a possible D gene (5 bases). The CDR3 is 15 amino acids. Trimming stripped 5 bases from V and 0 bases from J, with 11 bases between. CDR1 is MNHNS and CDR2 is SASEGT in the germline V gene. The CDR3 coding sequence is TGTGCCAGCAGTACGGGACGAATCTCTGGAAACACCATATATTTT. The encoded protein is CASSTGRISGNTIYF.

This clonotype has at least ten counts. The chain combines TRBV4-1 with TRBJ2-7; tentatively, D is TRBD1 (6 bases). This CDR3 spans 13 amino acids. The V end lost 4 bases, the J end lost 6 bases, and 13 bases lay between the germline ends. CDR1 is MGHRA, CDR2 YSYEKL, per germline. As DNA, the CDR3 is TGCGCCAGCAGCCTAGAAACAGGGTTCGAGCAGTACTTC. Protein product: CASSLETGFEQYF.

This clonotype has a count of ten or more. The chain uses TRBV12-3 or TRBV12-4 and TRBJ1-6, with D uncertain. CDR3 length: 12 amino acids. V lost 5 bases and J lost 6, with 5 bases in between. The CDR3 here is CASSQPNSPLHF. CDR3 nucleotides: TGTGCCAGCAGTCAACCTAATTCACCCCTCCACTTT.

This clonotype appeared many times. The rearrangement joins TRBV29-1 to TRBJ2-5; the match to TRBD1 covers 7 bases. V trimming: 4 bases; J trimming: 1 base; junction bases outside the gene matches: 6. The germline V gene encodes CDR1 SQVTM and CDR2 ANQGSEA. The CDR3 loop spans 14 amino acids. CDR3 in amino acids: CSVAGQAIQETQYF. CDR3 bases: TGCAGCGTTGCCGGACAGGCAATCCAAGAGACCCAGTACTTC. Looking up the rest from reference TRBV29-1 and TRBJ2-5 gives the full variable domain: SAVISQKPSRDICQRGTSLTIQCQVDSQVTMMFWYRQQPGQSLTLIATANQGSEATYESGFVIDKFPISRPNLTFSTLTVSNMSPEDSSIYLCSVAGQAIQETQYFGPGTRLLVL.

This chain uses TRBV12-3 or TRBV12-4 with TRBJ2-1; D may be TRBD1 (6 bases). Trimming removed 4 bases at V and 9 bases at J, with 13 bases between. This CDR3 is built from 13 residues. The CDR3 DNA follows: TGTGCCAGCAGTTCAACAGGGATTCTTGAGCAGTTCTTC. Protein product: CASSSTGILEQFF.

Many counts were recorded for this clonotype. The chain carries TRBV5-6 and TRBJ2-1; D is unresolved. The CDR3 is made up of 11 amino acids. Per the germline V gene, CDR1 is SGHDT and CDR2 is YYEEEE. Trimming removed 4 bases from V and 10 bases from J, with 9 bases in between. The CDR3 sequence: CASSRIREQFF. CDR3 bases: TGTGCCAGCAGCCGGATACGGGAGCAGTTCTTC.

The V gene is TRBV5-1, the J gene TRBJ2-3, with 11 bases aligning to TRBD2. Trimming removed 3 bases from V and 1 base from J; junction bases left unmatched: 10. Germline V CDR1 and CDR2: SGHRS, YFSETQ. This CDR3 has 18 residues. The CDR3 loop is CASSWGLAVGQRTDTQYF. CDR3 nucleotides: TGCGCCAGCAGCTGGGGACTAGCGGTGGGACAGCGCACAGATACGCAGTATTTT.

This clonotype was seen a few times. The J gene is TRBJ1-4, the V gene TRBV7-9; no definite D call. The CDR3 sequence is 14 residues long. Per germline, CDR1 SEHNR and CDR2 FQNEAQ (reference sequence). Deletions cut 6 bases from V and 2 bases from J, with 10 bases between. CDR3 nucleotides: TGTGCCAGCAGGGAGGCAGATACTAATGAAAAACTGTTTTTT. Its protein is CASREADTNEKLFF. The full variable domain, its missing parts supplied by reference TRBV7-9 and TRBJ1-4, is DTGVSQNPRHKITKRGQNVTFRCDPISEHNRLYWYRQTLGQGPEFLTYFQNEAQLEKSRLLSDRFSAERPKGSFSTLEIQRTEQGDSAMYLCASREADTNEKLFFGSGTQLSVL.

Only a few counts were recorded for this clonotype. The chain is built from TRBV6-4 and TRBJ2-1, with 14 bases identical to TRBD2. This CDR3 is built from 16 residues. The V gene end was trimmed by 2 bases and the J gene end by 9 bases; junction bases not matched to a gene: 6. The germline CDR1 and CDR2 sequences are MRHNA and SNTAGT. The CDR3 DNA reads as TGTGCCAGCAGTGACGGGGGGACTAGCGGGAGTAGTGAGCAGTTCTTC. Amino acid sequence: CASSDGGTSGSSEQFF.

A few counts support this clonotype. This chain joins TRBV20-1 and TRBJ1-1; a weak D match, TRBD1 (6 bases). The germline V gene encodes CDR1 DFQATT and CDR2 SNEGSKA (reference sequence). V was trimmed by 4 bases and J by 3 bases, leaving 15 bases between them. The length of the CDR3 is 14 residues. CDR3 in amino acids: CSATRQARDTEAFF. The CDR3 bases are TGCAGTGCTACCAGACAGGCCCGGGACACTGAAGCTTTCTTT.

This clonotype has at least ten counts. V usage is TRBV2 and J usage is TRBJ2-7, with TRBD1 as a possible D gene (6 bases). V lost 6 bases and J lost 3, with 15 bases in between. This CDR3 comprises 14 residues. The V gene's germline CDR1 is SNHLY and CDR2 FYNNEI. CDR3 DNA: TGTGCCAGCAGGTGGACAGCCGAGATCTACGAGCAGTACTTC. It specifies CASRWTAEIYEQYF.